What follows describes a single TCR beta chain. The target antigen is unknown. Since no conserved phenylalanine or tryptophan closes the CDR3, a read error is the likely cause. CDR3 regions were amplified by Arm-PCR using iRepertoire HTBI primers to build TCR beta libraries. Each CDR3 protein gets one entry after TCRdb re-called the multiplex PCR reads with MiXCR. The repertoire consists of roughly 500,000 distinct CDR3 sequences, with around 15% occurring once and the leading ten covering about a sixth. This entry belongs to a study of regulatory T cells in long-lasting Graves disease. Study-level results: With some 2,500 shared public clonotypes, persistent patients exceeded new patients, who shared just over 950. Graves' patients with persistent disease showed TCR diversity lower than patients newly diagnosed.

J lost 0 bases, V lost 6 bases, and 5 bases had no gene match. This CDR3 has 16 residues. Germline lookup yields CDR1 SNHLY and CDR2 FYNNEI. Regarding time point: newly diagnosed GD, antithyroid drugs for less than 3 months. Making the TCR library involved RNA that had been extracted from PBMCs. The sample was also reused in another study, on T cells in Graves' hyperthyroidism and ophthalmopathy. That study reports: The model predicted ophthalmopathy a median approximately 6.3 months before onset.

Sample: peripheral blood mononuclear cells (PBMCs), taken at new diagnosis, from a patient treated with antithyroid drugs. This chain uses TRBV2 with TRBJ2-3; 11 positions match TRBD2. This clonotype originated in a woman aged 45-60 years with Graves disease. CDR3 nucleotide sequence: TGTGCCAGCAGCTCGACTAGCGGGGCAAGCACAGATACGCAGTATTGT. Its translation is CASSSTSGASTDTQYC.